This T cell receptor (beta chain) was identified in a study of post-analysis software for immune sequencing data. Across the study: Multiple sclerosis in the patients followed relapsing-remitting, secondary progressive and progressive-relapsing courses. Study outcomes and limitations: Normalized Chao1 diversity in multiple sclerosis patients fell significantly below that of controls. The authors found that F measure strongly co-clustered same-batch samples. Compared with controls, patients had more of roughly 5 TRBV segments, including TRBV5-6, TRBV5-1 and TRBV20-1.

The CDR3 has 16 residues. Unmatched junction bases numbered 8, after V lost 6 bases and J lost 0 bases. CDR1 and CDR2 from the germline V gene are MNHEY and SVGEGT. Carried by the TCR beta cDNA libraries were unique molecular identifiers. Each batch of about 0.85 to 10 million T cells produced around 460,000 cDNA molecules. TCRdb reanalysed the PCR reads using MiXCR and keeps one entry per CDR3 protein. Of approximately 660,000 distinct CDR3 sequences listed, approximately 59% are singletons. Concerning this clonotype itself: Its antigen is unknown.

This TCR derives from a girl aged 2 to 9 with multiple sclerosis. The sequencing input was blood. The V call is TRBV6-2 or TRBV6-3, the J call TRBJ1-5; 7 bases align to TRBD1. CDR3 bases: TGTGCCAGCAGCCCCGGGACAGCGATTAGCAATCAGCCCCAGCATTTT. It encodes CASSPGTAISNQPQHF.